This T cell receptor (beta chain) is drawn from a study of blood T cell repertoires in COVID-19. Per germline, CDR1 SGHTA and CDR2 FQGNSA. V shed 4 bases, J shed 4 bases, and the junction held 9 bases outside the gene matches. The CDR3 runs 17 residues. Here immunoSEQ multiplex PCR was the method, and the copy in TCRdb shows in-frame clones only, minus some. The table records about 220,000 clones, over 65% of them present only once. The sequence was obtained from a woman aged 55-69 years who had recovered from COVID-19. What was sequenced was PBMCs or T cells enriched from blood (not recorded which). The V and J genes are TRBV7-2 and TRBJ2-3; 12 positions agree with TRBD2. The CDR3 here is CASSYTSGGSAPDTQYF. The CDR3 DNA follows: TGTGCCAGCAGCTACACTAGCGGGGGGTCAGCCCCAGATACGCAGTATTTT. Using reference TRBV7-2 and TRBJ2-3 for the parts outside the CDR3, the full variable domain is GAGVSQSPSNKVTEKGKDVELRCDPISGHTALYWYRQSLGQGLEFLIYFQGNSAPDKSGLPSDRFSAERTGGSVSTLTIQRTQQEDSAVYLCASSYTSGGSAPDTQYFGPGTRLTVL.